The 7 T cell receptor beta chains below were found in one sample sequenced in a study of CD8 T cells in ankylosing spondylitis. One entry per CDR3 protein results from TCRdb running MiXCR on the 5' RACE reads. The sample includes roughly 180,000 distinct CDR3 sequences, 10% to 15% seen only once; the top ten take approximately 11%. Sequencing was performed on blood, either unsorted or a sorted T cell fraction (not recorded which). These TCRs come from a female donor with ankylosing spondylitis or in good health (not recorded which).

The chain links TRBV19 to TRBJ2-6; D not resolved. Germline V gene sequence: CDR1 LNHDA, CDR2 SQIVND (reference sequence). The CDR3 runs to 17 residues. Trimming removed 3 bases from V and 0 bases from J, with 12 bases in between. The CDR3 sequence: CASSITPGLSGANVLTF. Here the CDR3 DNA reads TGTGCCAGTAGTATCACTCCAGGCCTCTCTGGGGCCAACGTCCTGACTTTC. The full variable domain, completed using reference TRBV19 and TRBJ2-6, is DGGITQSPKYLFRKEGQNVTLSCEQNLNHDAMYWYRQDPGQGLRLIYYSQIVNDFQKGDIAEGYSVSREKKESFPLTVTSAQKNPTAFYLCASSITPGLSGANVLTFGAGSRLTVL.

The rearrangement uses TRBV7-8 and TRBJ1-2; D remains ambiguous. CDR3 length: 13 residues. Deletions cut 5 bases from V and 0 bases from J, with 7 bases between. Germline V lookup: CDR1 SGHVS, CDR2 FQNEAQ. This CDR3 reads CASSEEANYGYTF. The CDR3 DNA reads TGTGCCAGCAGCGAGGAAGCTAACTATGGCTACACCTTC.

This sequence joins TRBV30 and TRBJ2-4; 14 nucleotides align to TRBD2. The CDR3 is 19 amino acids. Losses at the gene ends were 0 bases for V and 3 bases for J; bases not matched to a gene: 10. In germline, CDR1 is GTSNPN, CDR2 SVGIG (reference sequence). The CDR3: CAWSVRPGLAGAGKNIQYF. Written as DNA, the CDR3 is TGTGCCTGGAGTGTACGCCCGGGACTAGCGGGAGCAGGCAAAAACATTCAGTACTTC.

This clonotype was counted a few times. The chain couples TRBV7-9 to TRBJ2-1; 10 nucleotides line up with TRBD2. V shed 5 bases and J 4 bases; nucleotides not matched to a gene: 8. This CDR3 contains 16 residues. Germline-derived CDR1 and CDR2 are SEHNR and FQNEAQ (reference sequence). CDR3: CASSQLLAGPYNEQFF. The CDR3, as DNA: TGTGCCAGCAGCCAATTACTAGCGGGGCCATACAATGAGCAGTTCTTC. The full variable domain, rest sourced from reference TRBV7-9 and TRBJ2-1, is DTGVSQNPRHKITKRGQNVTFRCDPISEHNRLYWYRQTLGQGPEFLTYFQNEAQLEKSRLLSDRFSAERPKGSFSTLEIQRTEQGDSAMYLCASSQLLAGPYNEQFFGPGTRLTVL.

The rearrangement links TRBV20-1 to TRBJ1-4; 7 bases match TRBD1. The V and J ends lost 5 bases and 8 bases, in that order; junction bases with no gene match: 8. This CDR3 has 13 amino acids. Germline CDR1 is DFQATT and CDR2 is SNEGSKA (reference sequence). CDR3 in DNA: TGCAGTGCTTCGGGACAGTCGGGAGAAAAACTGTTTTTT. It codes for CSASGQSGEKLFF.

Notes on this clonotype: A read error may explain this, as a much larger clone is one base away. The rearrangement links TRBV6-1 to TRBJ1-1, with 9 bases aligning to TRBD1. In germline, CDR1 is MNHNS, CDR2 SASEGT. J was trimmed by 7 bases and V by 6 bases; bases with no gene match: 18. CDR3 length: 17 amino acids. The CDR3 bases are TGTGCCAGCAGCCCAAGGACAGGGGCTTTACGGGGCAGTGAAGCTTTCTTT. This translates into CASSPRTGALRGSEAFF.

As for this clonotype: This may be a read error, as it is one base from a much larger clone. The rearrangement uses TRBV12-3 or TRBV12-4 and TRBJ1-3; 8 bases agree with TRBD1. The CDR3 sequence is 14 residues long. CDR3 region: CASSRQGTGNIIYF. In DNA form, the CDR3 reads TGTGCCAGCAGCCGACAGGGGACTGGAAACATCATATATTTT.